The following is a T cell receptor (beta chain) sequence with its context. This entry is derived from a study of T cell changes during pregnancy in multiple sclerosis. The method was immunoSEQ multiplex PCR; TCRdb's version includes in-frame clones alone and lacks a portion of them. The sample has 91,000 or so clones, 80% to 95% seen once. The CDR3 is made up of 14 amino acids. The junction had 1 base not matched to a gene; V was cut back by 0 bases and J by 7 bases. Germline-derived CDR1 and CDR2 are SGHVS and FQNEAQ. This sample comprised peripheral blood, obtained after pregnancy. V is TRBV7-8 and J is TRBJ2-1; 9 bases are shared with TRBD1. The receptor comes from a female donor with multiple sclerosis, enrolled in a pregnancy study. CDR3: CASSLAGTGNEQFF. The CDR3, as DNA: TGTGCCAGCAGCTTAGCTGGGACAGGGAATGAGCAGTTCTTC.